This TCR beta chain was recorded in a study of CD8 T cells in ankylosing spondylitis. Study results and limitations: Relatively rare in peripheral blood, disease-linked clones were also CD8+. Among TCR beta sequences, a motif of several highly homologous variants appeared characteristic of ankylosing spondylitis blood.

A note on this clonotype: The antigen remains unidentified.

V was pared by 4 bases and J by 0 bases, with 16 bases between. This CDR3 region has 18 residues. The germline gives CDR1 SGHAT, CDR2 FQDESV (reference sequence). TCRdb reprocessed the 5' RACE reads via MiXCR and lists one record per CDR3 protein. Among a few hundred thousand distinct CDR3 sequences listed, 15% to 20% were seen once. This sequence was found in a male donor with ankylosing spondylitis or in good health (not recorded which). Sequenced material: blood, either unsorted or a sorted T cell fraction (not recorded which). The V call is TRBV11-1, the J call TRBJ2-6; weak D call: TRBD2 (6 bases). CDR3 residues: CASSYQPGLTSGANVLTF. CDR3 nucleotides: TGTGCCAGCAGCTACCAACCGGGACTGACCTCTGGGGCCAACGTCCTGACTTTC.